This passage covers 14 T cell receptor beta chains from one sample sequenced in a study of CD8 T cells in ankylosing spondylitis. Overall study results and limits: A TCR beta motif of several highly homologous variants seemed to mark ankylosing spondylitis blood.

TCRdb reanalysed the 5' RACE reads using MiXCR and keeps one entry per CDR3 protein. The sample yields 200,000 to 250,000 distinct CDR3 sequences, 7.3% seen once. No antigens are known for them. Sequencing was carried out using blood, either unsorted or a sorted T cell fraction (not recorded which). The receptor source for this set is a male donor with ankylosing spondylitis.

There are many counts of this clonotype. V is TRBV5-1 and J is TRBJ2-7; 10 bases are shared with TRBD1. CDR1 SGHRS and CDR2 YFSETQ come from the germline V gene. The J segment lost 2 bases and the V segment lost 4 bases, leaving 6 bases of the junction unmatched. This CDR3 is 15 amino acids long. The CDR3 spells CASSQDRGITYEQYF. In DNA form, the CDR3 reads TGCGCCAGCAGCCAGGACAGGGGGATCACCTACGAGCAGTACTTC. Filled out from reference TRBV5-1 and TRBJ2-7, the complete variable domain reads KAGVTQTPRYLIKTRGQQVTLSCSPISGHRSVSWYQQTPGQGLQFLFEYFSETQRNKGNFPGRFSGRQFSNSRSEMNVSTLELGDSALYLCASSQDRGITYEQYFGPGTRLTVT.

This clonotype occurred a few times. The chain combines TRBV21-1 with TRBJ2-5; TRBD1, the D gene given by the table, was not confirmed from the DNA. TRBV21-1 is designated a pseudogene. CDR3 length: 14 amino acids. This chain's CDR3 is CASSKRQGGETQYF. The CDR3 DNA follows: TGTGCCAGCAGCAAGAGACAGGGGGGAGAGACCCAGTACTTC.

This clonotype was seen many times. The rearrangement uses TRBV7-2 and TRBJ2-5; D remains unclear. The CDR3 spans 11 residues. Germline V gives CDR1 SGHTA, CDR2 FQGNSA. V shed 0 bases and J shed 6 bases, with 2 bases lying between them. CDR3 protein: CASSLAKTQYF. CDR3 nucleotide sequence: TGTGCCAGCAGCTTAGCGAAGACCCAGTACTTC.

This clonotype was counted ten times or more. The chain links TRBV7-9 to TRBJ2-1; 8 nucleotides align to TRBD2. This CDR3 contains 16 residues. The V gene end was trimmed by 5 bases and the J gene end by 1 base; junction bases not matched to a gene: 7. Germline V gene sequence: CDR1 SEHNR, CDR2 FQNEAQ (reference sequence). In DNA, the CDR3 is TGTGCCAGCAGCCCCAGTAGCGGGATTTCCTACAATGAGCAGTTCTTC. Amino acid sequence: CASSPSSGISYNEQFF.

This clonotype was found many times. The chain's CDR3 is CASESPRPPNTGELFF. Written as DNA, the CDR3 is TGTGCCAGCGAATCCCCGAGGCCCCCGAACACCGGGGAGCTGTTTTTT. This chain uses TRBV6-1 with TRBJ2-2; D gene ambiguous. The length of the CDR3 is 16 residues. CDR1 and CDR2 from the germline V gene are MNHNS and SASEGT. V was cut by 8 bases and J by 0 bases, with 16 bases left in between.

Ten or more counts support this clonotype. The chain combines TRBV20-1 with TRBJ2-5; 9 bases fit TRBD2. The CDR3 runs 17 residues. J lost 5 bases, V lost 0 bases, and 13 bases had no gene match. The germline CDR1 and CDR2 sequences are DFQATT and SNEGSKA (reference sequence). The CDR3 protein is CSARDLGGSGGVETQYF. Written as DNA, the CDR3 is TGCAGTGCTAGAGATCTAGGTGGTAGCGGGGGAGTGGAGACCCAGTACTTC.

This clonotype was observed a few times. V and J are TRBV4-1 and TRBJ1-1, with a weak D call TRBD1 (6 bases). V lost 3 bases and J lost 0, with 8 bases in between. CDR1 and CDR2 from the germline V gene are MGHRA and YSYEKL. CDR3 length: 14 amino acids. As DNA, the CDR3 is TGCGCCAGCAGCCACGGGGGCCTGAACACTGAAGCTTTCTTT. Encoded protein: CASSHGGLNTEAFF.

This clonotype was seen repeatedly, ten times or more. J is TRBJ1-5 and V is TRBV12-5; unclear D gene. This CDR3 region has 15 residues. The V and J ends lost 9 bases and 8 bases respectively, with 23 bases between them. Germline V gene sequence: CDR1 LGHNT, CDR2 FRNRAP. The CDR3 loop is CASTSLVELGKPQHF. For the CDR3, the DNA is TGTGCTAGCACTTCCCTCGTCGAGTTAGGGAAGCCCCAGCATTTT.

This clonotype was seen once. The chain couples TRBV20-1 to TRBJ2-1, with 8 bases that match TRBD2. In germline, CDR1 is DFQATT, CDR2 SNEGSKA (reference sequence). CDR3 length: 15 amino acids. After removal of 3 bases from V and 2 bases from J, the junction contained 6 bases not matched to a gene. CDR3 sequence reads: CSASEERGPYNEQFF. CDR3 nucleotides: TGCAGTGCTAGCGAAGAGCGGGGGCCCTACAATGAGCAGTTCTTC.

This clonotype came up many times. The CDR3 coding sequence is TGTGCCAGCAGCATCCCGGGTCATACCGACGAGGCTAGCGGGGGGAAGGACAAAAACATTCAGTACTTC. Protein product: CASSIPGHTDEASGGKDKNIQYF. The chain couples TRBV9 to TRBJ2-4, with TRBD2 matching over 11 bases. Trimming cost V 4 bases and J 3 bases; bases outside gene matches: 27. The CDR3 has 23 residues. Germline V gives CDR1 SGDLS, CDR2 YYNGEE.

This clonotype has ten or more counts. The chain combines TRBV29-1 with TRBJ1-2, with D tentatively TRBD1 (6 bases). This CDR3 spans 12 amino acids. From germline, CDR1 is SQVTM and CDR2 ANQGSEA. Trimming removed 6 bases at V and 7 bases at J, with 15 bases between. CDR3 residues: CSVGPTGGGYTF. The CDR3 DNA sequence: TGCAGCGTGGGCCCGACAGGCGGTGGCTACACCTTC.

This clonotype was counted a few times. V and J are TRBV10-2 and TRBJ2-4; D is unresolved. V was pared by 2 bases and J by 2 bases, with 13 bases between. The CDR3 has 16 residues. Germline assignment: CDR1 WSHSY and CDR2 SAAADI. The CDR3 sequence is CASSEGRNNPKNIQYF. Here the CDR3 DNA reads TGCGCCAGCAGTGAGGGTAGGAATAATCCCAAAAACATTCAGTACTTC.

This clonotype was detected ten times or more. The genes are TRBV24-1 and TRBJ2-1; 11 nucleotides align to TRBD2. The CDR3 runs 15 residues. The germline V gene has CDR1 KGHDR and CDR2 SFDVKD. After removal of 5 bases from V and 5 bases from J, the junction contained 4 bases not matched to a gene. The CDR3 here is CATSGPSGGNNEQFF. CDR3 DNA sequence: TGTGCCACCAGTGGTCCTAGCGGGGGGAACAATGAGCAGTTCTTC.

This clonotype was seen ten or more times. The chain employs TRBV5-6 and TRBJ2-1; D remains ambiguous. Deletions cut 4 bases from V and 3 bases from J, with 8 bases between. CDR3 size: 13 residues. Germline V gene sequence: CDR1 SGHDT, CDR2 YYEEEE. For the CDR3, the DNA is TGTGCCAGCAGCGCTGACAACTACAATGAGCAGTTCTTC. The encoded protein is CASSADNYNEQFF.